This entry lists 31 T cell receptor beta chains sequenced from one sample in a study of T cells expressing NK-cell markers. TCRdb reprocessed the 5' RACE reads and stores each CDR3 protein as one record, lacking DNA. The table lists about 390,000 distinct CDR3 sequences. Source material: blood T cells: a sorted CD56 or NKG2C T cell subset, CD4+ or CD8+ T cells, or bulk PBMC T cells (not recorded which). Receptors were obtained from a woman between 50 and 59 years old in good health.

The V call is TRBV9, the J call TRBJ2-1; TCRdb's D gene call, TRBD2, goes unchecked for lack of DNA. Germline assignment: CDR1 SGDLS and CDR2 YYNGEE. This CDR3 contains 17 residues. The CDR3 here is CASSPRLAGGAYNEQFF.

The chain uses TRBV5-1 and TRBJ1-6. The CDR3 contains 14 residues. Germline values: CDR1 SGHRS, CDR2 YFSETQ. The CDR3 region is CASSWGRTNSPLHF.

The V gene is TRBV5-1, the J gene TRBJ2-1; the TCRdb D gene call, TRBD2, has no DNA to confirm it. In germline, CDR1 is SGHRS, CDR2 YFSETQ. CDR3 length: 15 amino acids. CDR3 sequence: CASSLTSGRFFEQFF. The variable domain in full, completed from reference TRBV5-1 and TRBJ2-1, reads KAGVTQTPRYLIKTRGQQVTLSCSPISGHRSVSWYQQTPGQGLQFLFEYFSETQRNKGNFPGRFSGRQFSNSRSEMNVSTLELGDSALYLCASSLTSGRFFEQFFGPGTRLTVL.

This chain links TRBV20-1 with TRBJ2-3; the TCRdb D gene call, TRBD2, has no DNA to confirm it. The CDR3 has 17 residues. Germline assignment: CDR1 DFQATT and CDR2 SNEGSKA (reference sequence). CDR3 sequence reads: CSASDPPGGRSPDTQYF.

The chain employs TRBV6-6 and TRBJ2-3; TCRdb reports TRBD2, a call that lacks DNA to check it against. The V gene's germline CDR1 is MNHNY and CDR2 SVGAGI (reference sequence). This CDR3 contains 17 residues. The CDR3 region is CASSYFLLSGSTDTQYF.

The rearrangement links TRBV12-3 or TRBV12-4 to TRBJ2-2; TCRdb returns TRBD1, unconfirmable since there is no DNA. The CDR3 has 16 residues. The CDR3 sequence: CASNPARGSGTGELFF.

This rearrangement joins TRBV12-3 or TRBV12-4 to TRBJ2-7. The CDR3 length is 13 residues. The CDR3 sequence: CASSAYLGYEQYF.

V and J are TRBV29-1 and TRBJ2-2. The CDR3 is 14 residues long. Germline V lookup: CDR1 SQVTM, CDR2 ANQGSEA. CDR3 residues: CSVDGYRNTGELFF.

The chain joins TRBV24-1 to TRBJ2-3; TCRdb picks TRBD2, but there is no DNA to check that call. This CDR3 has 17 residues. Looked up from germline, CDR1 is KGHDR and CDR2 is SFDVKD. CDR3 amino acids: CATSDPTGSGRSDTQYF.

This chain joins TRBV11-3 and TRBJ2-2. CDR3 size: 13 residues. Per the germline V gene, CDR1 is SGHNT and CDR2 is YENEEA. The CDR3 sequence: CASSSAPPGELFF.

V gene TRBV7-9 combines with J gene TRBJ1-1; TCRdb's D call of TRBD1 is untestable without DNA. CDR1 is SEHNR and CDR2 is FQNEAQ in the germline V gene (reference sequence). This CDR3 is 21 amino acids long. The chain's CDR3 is CASSLLGAGQLRRWGLTEAFF.

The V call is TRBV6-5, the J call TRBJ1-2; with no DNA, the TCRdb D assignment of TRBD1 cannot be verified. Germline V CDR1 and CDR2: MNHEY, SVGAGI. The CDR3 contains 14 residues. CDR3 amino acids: CASSPSGVNYGYTF.

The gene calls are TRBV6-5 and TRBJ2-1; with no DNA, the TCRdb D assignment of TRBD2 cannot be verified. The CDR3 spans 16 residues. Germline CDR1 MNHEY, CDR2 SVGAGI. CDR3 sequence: CASSYERRLTYNEQFF.

CDR3 in amino acids: CASSIGTPGGELFF. The chain has TRBV2 and TRBJ2-2; TCRdb's D call of TRBD1 is untestable without DNA. The germline V gene encodes CDR1 SNHLY and CDR2 FYNNEI. The CDR3 has 14 residues.

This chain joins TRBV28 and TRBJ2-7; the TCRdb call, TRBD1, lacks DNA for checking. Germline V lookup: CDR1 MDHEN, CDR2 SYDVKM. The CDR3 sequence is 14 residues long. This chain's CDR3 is CASRSPGQGDEQYF.

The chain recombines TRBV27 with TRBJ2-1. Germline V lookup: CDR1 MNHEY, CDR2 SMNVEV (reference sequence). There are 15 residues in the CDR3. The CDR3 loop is CASSLGFRYGNEQFF.

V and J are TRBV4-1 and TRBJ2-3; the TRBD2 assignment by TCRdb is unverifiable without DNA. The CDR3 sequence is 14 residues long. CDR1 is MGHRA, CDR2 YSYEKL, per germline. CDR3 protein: CASSSLGPRDTQYF.

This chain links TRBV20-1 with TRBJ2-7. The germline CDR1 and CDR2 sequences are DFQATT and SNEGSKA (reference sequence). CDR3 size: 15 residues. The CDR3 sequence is CSARDSLAGFYEQYF.

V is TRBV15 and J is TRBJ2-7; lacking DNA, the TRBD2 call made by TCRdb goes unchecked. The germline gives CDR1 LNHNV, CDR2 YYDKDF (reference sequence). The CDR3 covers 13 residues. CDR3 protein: CATSRGSSGEQYF.

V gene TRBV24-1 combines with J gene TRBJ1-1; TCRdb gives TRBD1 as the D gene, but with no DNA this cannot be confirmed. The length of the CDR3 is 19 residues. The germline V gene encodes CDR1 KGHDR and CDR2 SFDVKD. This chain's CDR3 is CATRPGTGAGGLTNTEAFF.

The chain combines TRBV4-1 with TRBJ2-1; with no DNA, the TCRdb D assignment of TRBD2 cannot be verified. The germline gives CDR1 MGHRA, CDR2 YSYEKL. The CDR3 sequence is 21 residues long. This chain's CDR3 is CASRGRMFGRGLADQGDEQFF.

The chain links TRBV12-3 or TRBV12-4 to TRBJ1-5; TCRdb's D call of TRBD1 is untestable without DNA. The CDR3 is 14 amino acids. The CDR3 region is CASNRQGTNQPQHF.

CDR3: CASSLGPLVEQFF. This rearrangement joins TRBV12-3 or TRBV12-4 to TRBJ2-1; TCRdb reports TRBD2, a call that lacks DNA to check it against. This CDR3 has 13 residues.

Here the CDR3 reads CASKIRAGGRERGDTGELFF. This rearrangement joins TRBV2 to TRBJ2-2; TCRdb's D gene call, TRBD1, goes unchecked for lack of DNA. The CDR3 is 20 residues long. CDR1 is SNHLY and CDR2 is FYNNEI in the germline V gene.

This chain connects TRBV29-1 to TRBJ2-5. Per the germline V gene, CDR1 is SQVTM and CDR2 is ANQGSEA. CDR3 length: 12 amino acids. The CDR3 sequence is CSVGVNQETQYF.

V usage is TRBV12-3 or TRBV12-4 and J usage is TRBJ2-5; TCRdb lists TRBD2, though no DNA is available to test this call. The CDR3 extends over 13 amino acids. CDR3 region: CASSFGPRETQYF.

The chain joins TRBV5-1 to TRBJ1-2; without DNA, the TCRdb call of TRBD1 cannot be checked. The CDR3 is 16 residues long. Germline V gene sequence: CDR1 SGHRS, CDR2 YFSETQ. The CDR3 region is CASSLGQGAPNYGYTF.

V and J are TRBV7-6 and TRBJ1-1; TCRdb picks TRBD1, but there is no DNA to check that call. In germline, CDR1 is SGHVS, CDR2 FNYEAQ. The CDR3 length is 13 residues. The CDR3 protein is CASSFDSNTEAFF.

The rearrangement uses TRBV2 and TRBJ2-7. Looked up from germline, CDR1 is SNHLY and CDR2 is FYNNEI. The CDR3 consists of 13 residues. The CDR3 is CASTKESPYEQYF.

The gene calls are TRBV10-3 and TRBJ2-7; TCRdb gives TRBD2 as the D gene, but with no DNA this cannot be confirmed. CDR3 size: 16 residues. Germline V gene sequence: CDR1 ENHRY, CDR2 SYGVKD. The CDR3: CAISGGLAPVIYEQYF.

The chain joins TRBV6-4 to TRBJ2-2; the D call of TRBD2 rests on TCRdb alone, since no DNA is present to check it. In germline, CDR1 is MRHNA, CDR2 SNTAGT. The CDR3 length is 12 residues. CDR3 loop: CASKARGGELFF.